The 25 T cell receptor beta chains presented below share a single source sample, sequenced in a study of human T cells and chemical hapten exposure. Time point noted: patch test 2, 6 weeks after DPC sensitization. Treatment: therapeutic diphenylcyclopropenone sensitization with weekly scalp DPC. From the RACE reads, TCRdb called clonotypes with MiXCR, one entry per CDR3 protein. This repertoire shows 350,000 to 400,000 distinct CDR3 sequences, about 6% found once; its top ten account for about 5.6%. Sequenced material: whole blood, taken in connection with sensitization to the hapten diphenylcyclopropenone (DPC). The source is a woman in her late teens or twenties with alopecia areata. Some clones in this sample may be carry-over from other donors' samples.

The chain joins TRBV7-2 to TRBJ2-3, with D maybe TRBD1 (6 bases). The V end was cut by 3 bases, the J end by 0 bases, with 13 bases between. Germline CDR1 SGHTA, CDR2 FQGNSA. The CDR3 extends over 16 amino acids. This chain's CDR3 is CASSFSSGASTDTQYF. The CDR3 nucleotides read TGTGCCAGCAGCTTCAGTTCAGGGGCTAGCACAGATACGCAGTATTTT. Variable domain in full (rest from reference TRBV7-2 and TRBJ2-3): GAGVSQSPSNKVTEKGKDVELRCDPISGHTALYWYRQSLGQGLEFLIYFQGNSAPDKSGLPSDRFSAERTGGSVSTLTIQRTQQEDSAVYLCASSFSSGASTDTQYFGPGTRLTVL.

This clonotype has at least ten counts. This chain connects TRBV4-2 to TRBJ2-1; the match to TRBD2 covers 8 bases. With 1 base clipped from V and 2 bases from J, the junction kept 10 bases outside the gene matches. Germline V gene lookup returns CDR1 LGHNA and CDR2 YNFKEQ. The CDR3 contains 18 residues. This chain's CDR3 is CASSQGGAGVGTYNEQFF. As DNA, the CDR3 is TGTGCCAGCAGCCAAGGGGGAGCGGGGGTCGGCACCTACAATGAGCAGTTCTTC.

This clonotype has a count of ten or more. The chain carries TRBV29-1 and TRBJ1-1, with D maybe TRBD1 (6 bases). The CDR3 covers 14 residues. Germline lookup yields CDR1 SQVTM and CDR2 ANQGSEA. Trimming took off 4 bases at V and 3 bases at J, with 15 bases between the two ends. The CDR3 nucleotides are TGCAGCGTTGTTTGGGGGGCTGGAGACACTGAAGCTTTCTTT. Amino acids: CSVVWGAGDTEAFF.

This clonotype showed up many times. The V and J genes are TRBV4-3 and TRBJ1-1; possible D gene TRBD1, 6 bases. Per germline, CDR1 LGHNA and CDR2 YSLEER. This CDR3 is 13 amino acids long. The V end lost 5 bases, the J end lost 7 bases, and 14 bases lay between the germline ends. The CDR3 spells CASSRNGQLEAFF. CDR3 coding DNA: TGCGCCAGCAGCAGAAACGGACAGCTTGAAGCTTTCTTT.

V is TRBV7-2 and J is TRBJ2-7; 8 bases agree with TRBD1. Trimming took 0 bases from V and 5 from J; bases not matched to a gene: 6. Germline CDR1 reads SGHTA; CDR2 reads FQGNSA. The CDR3 loop spans 15 amino acids. CDR3 region: CASSLAPGQGHEQYF. The CDR3 DNA reads TGTGCCAGCAGCTTAGCACCCGGACAGGGCCACGAGCAGTACTTC.

This clonotype was recorded at least ten times. This rearrangement joins TRBV9 to TRBJ1-2; a weak D match, TRBD1 (5 bases). This CDR3 is built from 14 residues. Germline CDR1 reads SGDLS; CDR2 reads YYNGEE. Trimming left V 2 bases short and J 5 bases short, with 13 bases between. CDR3 bases: TGTGCCAGCAGCGTTAAGGTTGAGGGGTATGGCTACACCTTC. This codes for CASSVKVEGYGYTF.

In its sample, this clonotype was seen a few times. This chain joins TRBV5-4 and TRBJ2-3; D may be TRBD2 (6 bases). V was shortened by 7 bases and J by 4 bases, with 25 bases between the two germline ends. This CDR3 region has 17 residues. The germline CDR1 and CDR2 sequences are SGHNT and YYREEE (reference sequence). In DNA form, the CDR3 reads TGTGCCAGCCAAGAGGAGGGATACAGAAAACCCCCAGATACGCAGTATTTT. This sequence encodes CASQEEGYRKPPDTQYF.

This clonotype turned up a few times. The chain recombines TRBV11-3 with TRBJ2-3; 8 bases agree with TRBD1. CDR3 length: 15 residues. V was pared by 5 bases and J by 4 bases, with 8 bases of the junction left unmatched. The germline V gene has CDR1 SGHNT and CDR2 YENEEA. CDR3 residues: CASSLGQGRSDTQYF. The DNA for the CDR3 is TGTGCCAGCAGCCTTGGACAGGGACGATCAGATACGCAGTATTTT.

The chain uses TRBV6-5 and TRBJ2-6; possible D gene TRBD1, 6 bases. Germline V CDR1 and CDR2: MNHEY, SVGAGI. This CDR3 is built from 17 residues. Trimming shortened V by 5 bases and J by 1 base, and 15 bases separated the two germline ends. Written as DNA, the CDR3 is TGTGCCAGCAGTAAACTTACAGGGTTGTCTGGGGCCAACGTCCTGACTTTC. Amino acids: CASSKLTGLSGANVLTF.

This clonotype was picked up many times. The chain recombines TRBV7-9 with TRBJ1-3; D gene unclear. V was pared by 5 bases and J by 2 bases, with 10 bases between. The V gene's germline CDR1 is SEHNR and CDR2 FQNEAQ (reference sequence). The CDR3 contains 14 residues. In DNA, the CDR3 is TGTGCCAGCAGCCCGGGAAGGGCTGGAAACACCATATATTTT. Its protein is CASSPGRAGNTIYF.

There are a few counts of this clonotype. This rearrangement joins TRBV7-9 to TRBJ1-2; 8 bases fit TRBD1. The CDR3 covers 15 residues. Germline V CDR1 and CDR2: SEHNR, FQNEAQ (reference sequence). V gave up 4 bases and J gave up 4 bases; unmatched junction bases: 8. The CDR3 nucleotides are TGTGCCAGCAGCTCCTGGACAGGGCAACCCTATGGCTACACCTTC. This encodes CASSSWTGQPYGYTF.

This clonotype turned up a few times. The V and J genes are TRBV6-4 and TRBJ2-3; D call uncertain. Germline V CDR1 and CDR2: MRHNA, SNTAGT. With 0 bases removed from V and 4 bases from J, the gap between germline ends came to 5 bases. The CDR3 sequence is 13 residues long. CDR3 sequence: CASSDSRADTQYF. The CDR3 region has the DNA TGTGCCAGCAGTGACTCGAGAGCAGATACGCAGTATTTT.

This clonotype was seen at least ten times. The chain links TRBV6-5 to TRBJ2-1, with no clear D. V was shortened by 6 bases and J by 3 bases, with 12 bases between the two germline ends. The CDR3 sequence is 14 residues long. Looked up from germline, CDR1 is MNHEY and CDR2 is SVGAGI. In nucleotides, the CDR3 is TGTGCCAGCAGCCGGGCTACGGACTACAATGAGCAGTTCTTC. Its protein is CASSRATDYNEQFF.

The rearrangement joins TRBV6-2 or TRBV6-3 to TRBJ2-7; tentative D call: TRBD2 (6 bases). Germline CDR1 reads MNHEY; CDR2 reads SVGEGT. This CDR3 has 14 residues. V was pared by 6 bases and J by 5 bases, with 17 bases between. The CDR3 coding sequence is TGTGCCAGCAGGGGGGGAGCGTATGGGCACGAGCAGTACTTC. It is translated as CASRGGAYGHEQYF.

This clonotype was seen ten or more times. The chain couples TRBV7-2 to TRBJ1-5; 9 nucleotides agree with TRBD1. Germline CDR1 is SGHTA and CDR2 is FQGNSA. The J segment lost 5 bases and the V segment lost 5 bases, leaving 4 bases of the junction unmatched. The CDR3 has 14 residues. CDR3 in DNA: TGTGCCAGCAGCGTTCGGACAGGGGATCAGCCCCAGCATTTT. It is translated as CASSVRTGDQPQHF.

This clonotype was seen more than once but under ten times. This chain's CDR3 is CASSSILMDRPEQYF. Here the CDR3 DNA reads TGTGCCAGCAGCTCGATACTTATGGACAGGCCTGAGCAGTACTTC. The chain joins TRBV7-9 to TRBJ2-7, with 7 positions matching TRBD1. The CDR3 consists of 15 residues. The germline V gene encodes CDR1 SEHNR and CDR2 FQNEAQ (reference sequence). V was clipped by 4 bases and J by 7 bases; unmatched bases: 13.

This clonotype was seen a handful of times. The rearrangement uses TRBV7-9 and TRBJ2-2; 7 nucleotides match TRBD1. CDR3 length equals 13 residues. The trim removed 8 bases at V and 1 base at J, leaving 1 base unmatched. CDR1 and CDR2 (germline): SEHNR, FQNEAQ (reference sequence). The CDR3 bases are TGTGCCAGCGGACAGGAGAACACCGGGGAGCTGTTTTTT. Protein: CASGQENTGELFF.

The chain joins TRBV7-6 to TRBJ2-7; tentative D call: TRBD1 (6 bases). Per the germline V gene, CDR1 is SGHVS and CDR2 is FNYEAQ. V was pared by 0 bases and J by 5 bases, with 8 bases between. The CDR3 runs 13 residues. CDR3 nucleotide sequence: TGTGCCAGCAGCTTAGCCGGACAGCACGAGCAGTACTTC. Translation: CASSLAGQHEQYF.

The rearrangement uses TRBV7-9 and TRBJ1-6; TRBD1 agrees at 7 bases. V gave up 0 bases and J gave up 5 bases; unmatched junction bases: 7. The CDR3 totals 17 residues. Per the germline V gene, CDR1 is SEHNR and CDR2 is FQNEAQ (reference sequence). CDR3 nucleotides: TGTGCCAGCAGCTTAGCTCCCTCGACAGGGAATAATTCACCCCTCCACTTT. This translates into CASSLAPSTGNNSPLHF.

This clonotype was seen more than once but under ten times. The chain carries TRBV10-3 and TRBJ2-3, with 8 bases fitting TRBD1. The CDR3 sequence is 16 residues long. The V gene end was trimmed by 3 bases and the J gene end by 7 bases; junction bases not matched to a gene: 12. Germline-derived CDR1 and CDR2 are ENHRY and SYGVKD. CDR3 region: CAISEVGGQGSYTQYF. In nucleotides, the CDR3 is TGTGCCATCAGTGAAGTTGGAGGACAGGGATCATATACGCAGTATTTT.

This clonotype was recorded at least ten times. The rearrangement links TRBV7-2 to TRBJ1-1; unclear D gene. The CDR3 contains 13 residues. The germline CDR1 and CDR2 sequences are SGHTA and FQGNSA. The V gene lost 5 bases and the J gene lost 0 bases, with 7 bases spanning the gap. CDR3: CASSPRLNTEAFF. The CDR3 region has the DNA TGTGCCAGCAGCCCCCGTCTGAACACTGAAGCTTTCTTT.

The rearrangement uses TRBV20-1 and TRBJ2-3; the D gene is possibly TRBD1 (5 bases). V gave up 6 bases and J gave up 2 bases, with 12 bases separating them. CDR3 length: 13 amino acids. The germline V gene encodes CDR1 DFQATT and CDR2 SNEGSKA (reference sequence). The CDR3 spells CSAPDTITDTQYF. The CDR3 nucleotides read TGCAGTGCCCCGGACACCATCACAGATACGCAGTATTTT.

This clonotype was observed at least ten times. The rearrangement uses TRBV20-1 and TRBJ1-2; D ambiguous. The CDR3 contains 13 residues. Germline CDR1 reads DFQATT; CDR2 reads SNEGSKA (reference sequence). The V and J ends lost 3 bases and 4 bases respectively, with 12 bases between them. In DNA, the CDR3 is TGCAGTGCTAGGGATCCGTTCGGCTATGGCTACACCTTC. Encoded protein: CSARDPFGYGYTF.

This clonotype was recorded many times. V usage is TRBV15 and J usage is TRBJ1-5; possibly TRBD1 for D (6 bases). The CDR3 consists of 15 residues. The germline V gene encodes CDR1 LNHNV and CDR2 YYDKDF (reference sequence). Trimming took off 5 bases at V and 2 bases at J, with 13 bases between the two ends. The CDR3 nucleotides read TGTGCCACCAGCGGGGCGGGGGCCGGCAATCAGCCCCAGCATTTT. Its translation is CATSGAGAGNQPQHF.

In this sample, this clonotype turned up a few times. This sequence joins TRBV29-1 and TRBJ2-7; D is possibly TRBD2 (6 bases). The V end was cut by 1 base, the J end by 7 bases, with 14 bases between. The length of the CDR3 is 13 residues. Germline loops: CDR1 SQVTM, CDR2 ANQGSEA. CDR3 loop: CSVEGGEKREQYF. The CDR3 nucleotides read TGCAGCGTTGAAGGCGGGGAGAAGAGGGAGCAGTACTTC.